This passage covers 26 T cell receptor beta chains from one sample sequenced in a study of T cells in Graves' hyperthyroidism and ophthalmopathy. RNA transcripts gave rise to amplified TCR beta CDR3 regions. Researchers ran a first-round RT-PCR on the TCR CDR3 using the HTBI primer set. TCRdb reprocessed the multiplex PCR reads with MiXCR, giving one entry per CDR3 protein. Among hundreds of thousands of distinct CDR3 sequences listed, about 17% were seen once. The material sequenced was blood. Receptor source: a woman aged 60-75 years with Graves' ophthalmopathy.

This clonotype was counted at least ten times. The CDR3 loop reads CASSLTGGGETQYF. For the CDR3, the DNA is TGTGCCAGCAGCCTTACAGGGGGGGGAGAGACCCAGTACTTC. This chain connects TRBV7-2 to TRBJ2-5; tentative D call: TRBD1 (8 bases). Trimming pared 5 bases from V and 4 bases from J, leaving 14 bases between. Per germline, CDR1 SGHTA and CDR2 FQGNSA. This CDR3 is 14 amino acids long.

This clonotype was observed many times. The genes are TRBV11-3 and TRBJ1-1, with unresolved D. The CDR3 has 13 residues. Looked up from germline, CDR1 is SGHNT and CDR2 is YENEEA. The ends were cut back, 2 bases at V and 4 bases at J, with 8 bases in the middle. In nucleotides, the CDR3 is TGTGCCAGCAGCTTAACAAGGAGCACTGAAGCTTTCTTT. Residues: CASSLTRSTEAFF.

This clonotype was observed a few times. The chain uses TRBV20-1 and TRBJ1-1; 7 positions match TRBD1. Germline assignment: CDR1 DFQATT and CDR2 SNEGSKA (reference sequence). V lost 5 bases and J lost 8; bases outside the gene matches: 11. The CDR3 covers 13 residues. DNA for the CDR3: TGCAGTGCTCCTCCGGGACAGCGATTGGAAGCTTTCTTT. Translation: CSAPPGQRLEAFF.

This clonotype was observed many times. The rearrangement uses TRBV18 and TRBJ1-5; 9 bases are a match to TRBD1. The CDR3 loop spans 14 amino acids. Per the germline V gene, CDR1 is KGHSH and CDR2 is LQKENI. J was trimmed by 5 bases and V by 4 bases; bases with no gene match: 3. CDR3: CASSLDRGYQPQHF. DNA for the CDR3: TGTGCCAGCTCACTAGACAGGGGGTATCAGCCCCAGCATTTT.

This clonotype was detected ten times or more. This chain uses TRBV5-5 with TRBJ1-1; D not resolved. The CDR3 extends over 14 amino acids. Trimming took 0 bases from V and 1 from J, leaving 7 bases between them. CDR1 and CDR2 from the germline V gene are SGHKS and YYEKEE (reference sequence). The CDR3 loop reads CASSLDAGNTEAFF. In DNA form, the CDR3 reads TGTGCCAGCAGCTTGGACGCGGGGAACACTGAAGCTTTCTTT.

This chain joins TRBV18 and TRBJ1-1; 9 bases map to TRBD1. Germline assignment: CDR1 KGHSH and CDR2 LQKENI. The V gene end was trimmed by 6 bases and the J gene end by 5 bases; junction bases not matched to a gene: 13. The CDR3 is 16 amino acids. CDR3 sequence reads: CASSGTLQGAGTEAFF. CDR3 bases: TGTGCCAGCTCCGGTACCCTACAGGGGGCGGGGACTGAAGCTTTCTTT.

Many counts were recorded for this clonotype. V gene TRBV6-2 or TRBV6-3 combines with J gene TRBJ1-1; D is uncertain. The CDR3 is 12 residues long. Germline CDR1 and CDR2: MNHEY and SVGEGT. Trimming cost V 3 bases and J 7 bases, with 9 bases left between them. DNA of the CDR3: TGTGCCAGCAGTTATGACGTCGGTGAAGCTTTCTTT. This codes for CASSYDVGEAFF.

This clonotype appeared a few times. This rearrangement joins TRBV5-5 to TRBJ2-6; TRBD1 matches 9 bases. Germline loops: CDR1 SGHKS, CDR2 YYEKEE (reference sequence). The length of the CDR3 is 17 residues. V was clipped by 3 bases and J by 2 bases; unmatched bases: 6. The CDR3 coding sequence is TGTGCCAGCAGCTCGTCCCGGGACAGGGCTGGGGCCAACGTCCTGACTTTC. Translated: CASSSSRDRAGANVLTF.

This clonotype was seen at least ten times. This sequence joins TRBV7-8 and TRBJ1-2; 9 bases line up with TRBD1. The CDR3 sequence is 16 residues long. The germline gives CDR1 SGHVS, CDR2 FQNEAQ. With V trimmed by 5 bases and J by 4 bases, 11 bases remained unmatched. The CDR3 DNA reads TGTGCCAGCAGCGCCGAACAGGGGGCGATTAGCTATGGCTACACCTTC. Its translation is CASSAEQGAISYGYTF.

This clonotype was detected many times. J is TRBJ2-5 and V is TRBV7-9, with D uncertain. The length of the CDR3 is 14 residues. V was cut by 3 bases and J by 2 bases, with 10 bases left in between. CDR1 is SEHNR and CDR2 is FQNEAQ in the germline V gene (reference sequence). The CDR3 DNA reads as TGTGCCAGCAGCTTCCCCGGACGTCAAGAGACCCAGTACTTC. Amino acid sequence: CASSFPGRQETQYF.

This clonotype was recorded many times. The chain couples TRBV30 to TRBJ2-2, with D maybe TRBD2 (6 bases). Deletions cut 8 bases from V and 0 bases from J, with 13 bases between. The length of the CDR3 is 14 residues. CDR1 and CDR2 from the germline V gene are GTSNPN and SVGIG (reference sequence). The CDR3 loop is CAGGTDTNTGELFF. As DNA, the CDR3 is TGTGCCGGGGGGACGGATACGAACACCGGGGAGCTGTTTTTT. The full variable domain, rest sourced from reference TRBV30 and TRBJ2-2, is SQTIHQWPATLVQPVGSPLSLECTVEGTSNPNLYWYRQAAGRGLQLLFYSVGIGQISSEVPQNLSASRPQDRQFILSSKKLLLSDSGFYLCAGGTDTNTGELFFGEGSRLTVL.

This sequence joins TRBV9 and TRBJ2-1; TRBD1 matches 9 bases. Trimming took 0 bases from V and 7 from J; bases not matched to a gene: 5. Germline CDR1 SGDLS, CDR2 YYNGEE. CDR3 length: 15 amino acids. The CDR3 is CASSVAGTGWNEQFF. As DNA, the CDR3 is TGTGCCAGCAGCGTAGCTGGGACAGGGTGGAATGAGCAGTTCTTC. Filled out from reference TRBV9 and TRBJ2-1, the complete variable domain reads DSGVTQTPKHLITATGQRVTLRCSPRSGDLSVYWYQQSLDQGLQFLIQYYNGEERAKGNILERFSAQQFPDLHSELNLSSLELGDSALYFCASSVAGTGWNEQFFGPGTRLTVL.

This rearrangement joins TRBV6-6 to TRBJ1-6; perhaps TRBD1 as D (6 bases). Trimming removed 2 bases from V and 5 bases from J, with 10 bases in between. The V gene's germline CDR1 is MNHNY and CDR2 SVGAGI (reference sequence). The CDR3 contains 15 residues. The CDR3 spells CASSYTTGNNSPLHF. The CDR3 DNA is TGTGCCAGCAGTTACACGACAGGAAATAATTCACCCCTCCACTTT.

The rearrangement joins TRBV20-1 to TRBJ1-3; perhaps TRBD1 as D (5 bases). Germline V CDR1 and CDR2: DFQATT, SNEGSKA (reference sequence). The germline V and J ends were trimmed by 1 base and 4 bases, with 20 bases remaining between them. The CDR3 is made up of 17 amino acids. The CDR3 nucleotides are TGCAGTGCTAGAGCAAGCAATTGGGGGACCCGAGGAAACACCATATATTTT. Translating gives CSARASNWGTRGNTIYF.

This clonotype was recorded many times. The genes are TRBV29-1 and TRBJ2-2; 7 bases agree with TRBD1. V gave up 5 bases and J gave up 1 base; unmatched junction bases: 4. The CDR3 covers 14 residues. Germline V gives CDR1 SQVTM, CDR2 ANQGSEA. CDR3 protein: CSVHRTGNTGELFF. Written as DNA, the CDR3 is TGCAGCGTTCATCGGACAGGGAACACCGGGGAGCTGTTTTTT.

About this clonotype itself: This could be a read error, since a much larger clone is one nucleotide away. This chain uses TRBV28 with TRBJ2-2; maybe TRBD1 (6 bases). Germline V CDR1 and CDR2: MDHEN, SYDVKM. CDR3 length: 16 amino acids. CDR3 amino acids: CAGSSPGHRNTGELFF. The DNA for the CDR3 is TGTGCCGGCAGTTCGCCGGGACACAGGAACACCGGGGAGCTGTTTTTT.

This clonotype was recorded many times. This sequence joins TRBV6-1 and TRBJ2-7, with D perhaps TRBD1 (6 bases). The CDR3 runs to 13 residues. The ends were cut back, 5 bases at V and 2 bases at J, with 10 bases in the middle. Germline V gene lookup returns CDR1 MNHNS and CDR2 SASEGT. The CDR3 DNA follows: TGTGCCAGCAGTTATGGACAGACCTACGAGCAGTACTTC. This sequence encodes CASSYGQTYEQYF.

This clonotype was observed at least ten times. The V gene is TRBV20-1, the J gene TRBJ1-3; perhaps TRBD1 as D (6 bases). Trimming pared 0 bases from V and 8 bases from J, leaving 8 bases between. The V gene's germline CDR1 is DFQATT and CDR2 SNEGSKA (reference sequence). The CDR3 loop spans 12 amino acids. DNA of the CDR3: TGCAGTGCTAGAGAACAGGGTTACACCATATATTTT. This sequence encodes CSAREQGYTIYF.

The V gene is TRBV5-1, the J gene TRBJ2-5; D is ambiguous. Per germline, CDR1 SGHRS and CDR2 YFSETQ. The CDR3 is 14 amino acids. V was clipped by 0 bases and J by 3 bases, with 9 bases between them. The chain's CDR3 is CASSLDGLKETQYF. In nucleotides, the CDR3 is TGCGCCAGCAGCTTGGATGGGCTTAAAGAGACCCAGTACTTC.

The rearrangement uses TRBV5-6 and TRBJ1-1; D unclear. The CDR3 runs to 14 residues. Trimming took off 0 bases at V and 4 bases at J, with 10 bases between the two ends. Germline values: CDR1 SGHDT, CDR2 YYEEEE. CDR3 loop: CASSLGPQSTEAFF. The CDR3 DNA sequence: TGTGCCAGCAGCTTGGGGCCCCAGAGCACTGAAGCTTTCTTT.

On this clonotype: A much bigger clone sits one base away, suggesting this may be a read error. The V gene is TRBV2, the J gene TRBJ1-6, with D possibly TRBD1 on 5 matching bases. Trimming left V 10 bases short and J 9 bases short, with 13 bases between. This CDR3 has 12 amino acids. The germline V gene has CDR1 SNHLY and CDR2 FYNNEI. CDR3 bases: TGTGCCACACGGGGCTCGGGTTCACCCCTCCACTTT. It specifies CATRGSGSPLHF.

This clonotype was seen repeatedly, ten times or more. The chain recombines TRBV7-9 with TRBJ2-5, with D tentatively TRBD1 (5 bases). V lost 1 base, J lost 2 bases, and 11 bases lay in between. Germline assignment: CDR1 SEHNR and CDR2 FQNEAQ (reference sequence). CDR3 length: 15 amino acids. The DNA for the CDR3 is TGTGCCAGCAGCTTAGGGGGCCCAGGGCAAGAGACCCAGTACTTC. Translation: CASSLGGPGQETQYF.

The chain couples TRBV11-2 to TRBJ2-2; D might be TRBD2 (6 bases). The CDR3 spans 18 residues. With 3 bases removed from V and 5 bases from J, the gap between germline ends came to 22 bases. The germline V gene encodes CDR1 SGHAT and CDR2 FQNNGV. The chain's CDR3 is CASSFLESRDSPTGELFF. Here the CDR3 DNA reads TGTGCCAGCAGCTTCCTTGAGTCCCGGGACTCCCCAACCGGGGAGCTGTTTTTT. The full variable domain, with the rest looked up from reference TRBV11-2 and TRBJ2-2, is EAGVAQSPRYKIIEKRQSVAFWCNPISGHATLYWYQQILGQGPKLLIQFQNNGVVDDSQLPKDRFSAERLKGVDSTLKIQPAKLEDSAVYLCASSFLESRDSPTGELFFGEGSRLTVL.

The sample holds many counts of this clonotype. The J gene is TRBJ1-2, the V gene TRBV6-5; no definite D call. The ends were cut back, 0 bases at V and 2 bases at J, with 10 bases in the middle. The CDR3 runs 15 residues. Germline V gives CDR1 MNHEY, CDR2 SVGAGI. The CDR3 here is CASSYSYLGNYGYTF. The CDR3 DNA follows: TGTGCCAGCAGTTACTCGTATCTGGGAAACTATGGCTACACCTTC.

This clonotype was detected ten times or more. For the CDR3, the DNA is TGTGCCATAAGGGACACCCACTACGAGCAGTACTTC. Translation gives CAIRDTHYEQYF. This chain links TRBV10-3 with TRBJ2-7, with D perhaps TRBD1 (6 bases). There are 12 residues in the CDR3. Trimming cost V 9 bases and J 3 bases, with 12 bases left between them. Germline lookup yields CDR1 ENHRY and CDR2 SYGVKD.

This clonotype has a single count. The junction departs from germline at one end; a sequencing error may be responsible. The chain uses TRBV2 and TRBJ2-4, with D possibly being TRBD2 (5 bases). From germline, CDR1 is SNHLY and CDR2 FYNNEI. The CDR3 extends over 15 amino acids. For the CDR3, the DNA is TGTGCCGGCAGTGAGTCGCGGGTAGCCAAAAACATTCAGTACTTC. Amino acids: CAGSESRVAKNIQYF.